Below are 19 T cell receptor beta chains sequenced from a single sample in a study of beta chain features in type 1 diabetes. Expressed TCRB transcripts got sequenced, as all isolated RNA was reverse transcribed. Produced via immunoSEQ multiplex PCR; TCRdb's table is partial and in-frame only. This sample yields about 250,000 clones, of which less than 15% are seen a single time; more than 0.02% belongs to the top ten. Sample: naive CD4+ T cells from blood. Receptors were obtained from a woman between 40 and 50 years old in good health.

The rearrangement uses TRBV9 and TRBJ2-2, with TRBD2 identical over 12 bases. Germline CDR1 reads SGDLS; CDR2 reads YYNGEE. The CDR3 loop spans 16 amino acids. The V gene end was trimmed by 1 base and the J gene end by 6 bases; junction bases not matched to a gene: 4. DNA for the CDR3: TGTGCCAGCAGCGTACGGCCTAGCGGGGGGGCCGGGGAGCTGTTTTTT. Protein sequence: CASSVRPSGGAGELFF.

A few counts support this clone. V and J are TRBV29-1 and TRBJ1-4; possibly TRBD1 for D (5 bases). Per the germline V gene, CDR1 is SQVTM and CDR2 is ANQGSEA. V lost 6 bases and J 0 bases, leaving 11 bases between the germline ends. The CDR3 is made up of 14 amino acids. The CDR3: CSVLDRATNEKLFF. CDR3 bases: TGCAGCGTACTCGACAGAGCAACTAATGAAAAACTGTTTTTT.

This clone has a handful of counts. V and J are TRBV7-9 and TRBJ2-3; D is possibly TRBD2 (5 bases). The germline gives CDR1 SEHNR, CDR2 FQNEAQ (reference sequence). Trimming took off 1 base at V and 2 bases at J, with 16 bases between the two ends. This CDR3 has 17 amino acids. In DNA form, the CDR3 reads TGTGCCAGCAGCTTAGAGGTTACTAGTCTATCCACAGATACGCAGTATTTT. This encodes CASSLEVTSLSTDTQYF.

The chain has TRBV6-5 and TRBJ1-2; no definite D call. V dropped 8 bases and J dropped 4 bases, with 17 bases sitting between them. CDR1 and CDR2 (germline): MNHEY, SVGAGI. CDR3 length: 14 amino acids. The CDR3 DNA reads TGTGCCAGCCAAATGGACTTAACGGGCTATGGCTACACCTTC. Amino acids: CASQMDLTGYGYTF.

V gene TRBV6-5 combines with J gene TRBJ1-1; 7 bases are a match to TRBD1. Germline CDR1 and CDR2: MNHEY and SVGAGI. Unmatched junction bases numbered 6, after V lost 6 bases and J lost 5 bases. This CDR3 is built from 13 residues. The CDR3 sequence: CASRSRQGTEAFF. CDR3 coding DNA: TGTGCCAGCAGGAGCCGACAGGGAACTGAAGCTTTCTTT.

This clone was seen a handful of times. The chain carries TRBV27 and TRBJ2-1; unclear D gene. The CDR3 runs to 11 residues. Deletions cut 8 bases from V and 12 bases from J, with 14 bases between. Germline CDR1 and CDR2: MNHEY and SMNVEV (reference sequence). The CDR3 DNA sequence: TGTGCCAGCGGCCAGCGATCGAGGCAGTTCTTC. Its protein is CASGQRSRQFF.

The V gene is TRBV5-1, the J gene TRBJ2-1; 9 nucleotides line up with TRBD2. CDR3 length: 20 residues. The germline gives CDR1 SGHRS, CDR2 YFSETQ. Losses at the gene ends were 0 bases for V and 0 bases for J; bases not matched to a gene: 13. CDR3 sequence (DNA): TGCGCCAGCAGCTTGGGGGGGATCCTTAGCGGGGGACTCTCCTACAATGAGCAGTTCTTC. Its protein is CASSLGGILSGGLSYNEQFF.

The chain has TRBV10-3 and TRBJ2-7; D may be TRBD2 (5 bases). This CDR3 contains 17 residues. V was cut by 0 bases and J by 0 bases, with 15 bases left in between. Looked up from germline, CDR1 is ENHRY and CDR2 is SYGVKD. The CDR3 region has the DNA TGTGCCATCAGTGAGTCGAGGAGCGGAGTTAGCTCCTACGAGCAGTACTTC. This encodes CAISESRSGVSSYEQYF.

In its sample, this clone was seen many times. This chain uses TRBV7-9 with TRBJ2-1; tentatively, D is TRBD1 (6 bases). Germline CDR1 is SEHNR and CDR2 is FQNEAQ (reference sequence). The CDR3 runs 11 residues. The V gene lost 5 bases and the J gene lost 8 bases, with 7 bases spanning the gap. CDR3 coding DNA: TGTGCCAGCAGCACAGGGCATGAGCAGTTCTTC. Protein sequence: CASSTGHEQFF.

This clone was detected a few times. The chain has TRBV18 and TRBJ1-2; D is unresolved. This CDR3 is built from 13 residues. Germline CDR1 reads KGHSH; CDR2 reads LQKENI. The ends were cut back, 4 bases at V and 0 bases at J, with 6 bases in the middle. DNA for the CDR3: TGTGCCAGCTCACGGGCAGCTAACTATGGCTACACCTTC. Protein sequence: CASSRAANYGYTF.

This chain connects TRBV9 to TRBJ2-7, with no clear D. Germline V gives CDR1 SGDLS, CDR2 YYNGEE. The length of the CDR3 is 14 residues. The V gene lost 0 bases and the J gene lost 0 bases, with 7 bases spanning the gap. The CDR3 sequence: CASSVGSSSYEQYF. DNA for the CDR3: TGTGCCAGCAGCGTAGGTAGTAGCTCCTACGAGCAGTACTTC. The full variable domain, in which reference TRBV9 and TRBJ2-7 provide the parts outside the CDR3, is DSGVTQTPKHLITATGQRVTLRCSPRSGDLSVYWYQQSLDQGLQFLIQYYNGEERAKGNILERFSAQQFPDLHSELNLSSLELGDSALYFCASSVGSSSYEQYFGPGTRLTVT.

This clone occurred a few times. In DNA form, the CDR3 reads TGTGCCAGCAGCTTTGGCCCCGATACGCAGTATTTT. It translates to CASSFGPDTQYF. V and J are TRBV7-2 and TRBJ2-3, with unresolved D. Germline V CDR1 and CDR2: SGHTA, FQGNSA. Between the trimmed V and J ends, which lost 3 bases and 6 bases, there was a span of 7 bases. This CDR3 region has 12 residues.

The sample holds a few counts of this clone. V usage is TRBV4-1 and J usage is TRBJ1-2, with D unresolved. This CDR3 has 15 amino acids. Germline V gives CDR1 MGHRA, CDR2 YSYEKL. V lost 1 base and J 8 bases, leaving 17 bases between the germline ends. The CDR3 nucleotides read TGCGCCAGCAGCCAAGGAGCCACGGGGATATACGGCTACACCTTC. Translation: CASSQGATGIYGYTF.

This clone was seen a few times. The chain links TRBV19 to TRBJ2-7, with 9 nucleotides matching TRBD1. Germline trimming cut 4 bases from V and 3 bases from J; bases unmatched to any gene: 4. CDR3 size: 14 residues. Germline CDR1 and CDR2: LNHDA and SQIVND (reference sequence). CDR3 nucleotide sequence: TGTGCCAGTAGTAACAGGGGGCTATACTACGAGCAGTACTTC. Protein: CASSNRGLYYEQYF. Full variable domain (remainder filled in from reference TRBV19 and TRBJ2-7): DGGITQSPKYLFRKEGQNVTLSCEQNLNHDAMYWYRQDPGQGLRLIYYSQIVNDFQKGDIAEGYSVSREKKESFPLTVTSAQKNPTAFYLCASSNRGLYYEQYFGPGTRLTVT.

This clone was detected a few times. This chain links TRBV5-1 with TRBJ2-4; maybe TRBD2 (7 bases). The CDR3 loop spans 15 amino acids. Trimming pared 0 bases from V and 1 base from J, leaving 8 bases between. Germline CDR1 and CDR2: SGHRS and YFSETQ. In DNA form, the CDR3 reads TGCGCCAGCAGCTTGGAGGGGGGGGCCAAAAACATTCAGTACTTC. This encodes CASSLEGGAKNIQYF.

This clone came up a few times. In the same sample, other DNA sequences code for this CDR3. This rearrangement joins TRBV5-4 to TRBJ2-5; D unresolved. This CDR3 comprises 11 residues. Trimming pared 3 bases from V and 2 bases from J, leaving 2 bases between. Germline loops: CDR1 SGHNT, CDR2 YYREEE (reference sequence). The CDR3 nucleotides are TGTGCCAGCAGCTCACAAGAGACCCAGTACTTC. As protein: CASSSQETQYF. Together with reference TRBV5-4 and TRBJ2-5, the CDR3 gives the full variable domain: ETGVTQSPTHLIKTRGQQVTLRCSSQSGHNTVSWYQQALGQGPQFIFQYYREEENGRGNFPPRFSGLQFPNYSSELNVNALELDDSALYLCASSSQETQYFGPGTRLLVL.

This chain joins TRBV7-7 and TRBJ1-2; D may be TRBD1 (5 bases). CDR3 length: 15 amino acids. V was shortened by 5 bases and J by 4 bases, with 17 bases between the two germline ends. Looked up from germline, CDR1 is SSHAT and CDR2 is FNYEAQ (reference sequence). The CDR3 here is CASSPLDTSFYGYTF. The CDR3 nucleotides read TGTGCCAGCAGCCCCCTGGACACCAGCTTCTATGGCTACACCTTC.

The chain is built from TRBV18 and TRBJ2-3; D is perhaps TRBD2 (7 bases). V was shortened by 6 bases and J by 1 base, with 14 bases between the two germline ends. CDR1 is KGHSH, CDR2 LQKENI, per germline. This CDR3 region has 15 residues. CDR3 bases: TGTGCCAGCTCCCCCCCCGGGGGGCGCACAGATACGCAGTATTTT. Its protein is CASSPPGGRTDTQYF.

In this sample, this clone turned up a few times. This chain links TRBV11-2 with TRBJ2-3; D is possibly TRBD2 (6 bases). This CDR3 contains 14 residues. Between the trimmed V and J ends, which lost 1 base and 6 bases, there was a span of 11 bases. Germline lookup yields CDR1 SGHAT and CDR2 FQNNGV. CDR3 amino acids: CASSLVSREDTQYF. The CDR3 DNA follows: TGTGCCAGCAGCTTAGTTAGCCGGGAGGATACGCAGTATTTT.